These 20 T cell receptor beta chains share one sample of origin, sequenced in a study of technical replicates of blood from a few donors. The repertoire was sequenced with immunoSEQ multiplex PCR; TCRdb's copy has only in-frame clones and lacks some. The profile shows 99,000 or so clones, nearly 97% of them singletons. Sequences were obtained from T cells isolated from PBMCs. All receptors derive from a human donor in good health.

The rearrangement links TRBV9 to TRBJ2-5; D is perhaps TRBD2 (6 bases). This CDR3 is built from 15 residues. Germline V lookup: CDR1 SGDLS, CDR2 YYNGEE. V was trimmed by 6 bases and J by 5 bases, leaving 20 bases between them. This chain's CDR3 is CASTSMAGRPETQYF. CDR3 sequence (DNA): TGTGCCAGCACTTCAATGGCGGGGAGGCCCGAGACCCAGTACTTC.

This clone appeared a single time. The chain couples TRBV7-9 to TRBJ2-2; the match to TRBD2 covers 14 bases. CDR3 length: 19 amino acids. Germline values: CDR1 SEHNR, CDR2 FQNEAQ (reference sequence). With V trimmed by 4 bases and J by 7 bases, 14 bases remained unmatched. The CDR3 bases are TGTGCCAGCAGCTCCGGGCTCCCGGGACTAGCGGGAGTTAGCGGGGAGCTGTTTTTT. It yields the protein CASSSGLPGLAGVSGELFF.

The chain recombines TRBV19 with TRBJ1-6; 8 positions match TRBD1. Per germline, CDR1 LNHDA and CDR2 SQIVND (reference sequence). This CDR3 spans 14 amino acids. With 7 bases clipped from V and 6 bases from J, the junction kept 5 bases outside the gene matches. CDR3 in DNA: TGTGCCAGTACAGACAGGGGTTCTAATTCACCCCTCCACTTT. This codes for CASTDRGSNSPLHF.

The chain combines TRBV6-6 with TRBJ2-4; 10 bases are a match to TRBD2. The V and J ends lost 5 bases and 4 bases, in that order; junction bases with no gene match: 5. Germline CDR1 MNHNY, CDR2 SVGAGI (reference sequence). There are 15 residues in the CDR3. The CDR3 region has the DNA TGTGCCAGCAGTGGAGGGACTAGCGAAAAAAACATTCAGTACTTC. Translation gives CASSGGTSEKNIQYF.

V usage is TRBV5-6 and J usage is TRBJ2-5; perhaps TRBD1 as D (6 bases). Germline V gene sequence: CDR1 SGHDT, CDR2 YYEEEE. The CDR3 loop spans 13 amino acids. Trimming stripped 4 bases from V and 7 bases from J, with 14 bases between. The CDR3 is CASSPPGARTQYF. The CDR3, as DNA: TGTGCCAGCAGCCCCCCAGGGGCCAGGACCCAGTACTTC.

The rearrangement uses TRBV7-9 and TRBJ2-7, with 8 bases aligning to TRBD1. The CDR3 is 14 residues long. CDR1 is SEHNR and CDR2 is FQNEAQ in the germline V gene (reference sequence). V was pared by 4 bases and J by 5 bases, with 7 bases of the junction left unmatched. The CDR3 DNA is TGTGCCAGCAGCTACGGACAGGGCCGCGACGAGCAGTACTTC. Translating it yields CASSYGQGRDEQYF.

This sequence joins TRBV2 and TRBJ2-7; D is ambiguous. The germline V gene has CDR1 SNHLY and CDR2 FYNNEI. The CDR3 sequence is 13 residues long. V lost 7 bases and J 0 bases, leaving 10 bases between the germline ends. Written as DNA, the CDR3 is TGTGCCAGCAACTCTATAAGCTCCTACGAGCAGTACTTC. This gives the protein CASNSISSYEQYF. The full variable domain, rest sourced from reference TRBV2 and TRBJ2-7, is EPEVTQTPSHQVTQMGQEVILRCVPISNHLYFYWYRQILGQKVEFLVSFYNNEISEKSEIFDDQFSVERPDGSNFTLKIRSTKLEDSAMYFCASNSISSYEQYFGPGTRLTVT.

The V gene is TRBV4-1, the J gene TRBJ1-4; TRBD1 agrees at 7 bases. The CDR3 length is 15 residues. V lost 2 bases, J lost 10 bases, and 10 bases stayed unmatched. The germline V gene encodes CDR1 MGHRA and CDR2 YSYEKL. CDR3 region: CASSQPGQAPGKLFF. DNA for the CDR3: TGCGCCAGCAGCCAACCTGGACAGGCCCCTGGAAAACTGTTTTTT.

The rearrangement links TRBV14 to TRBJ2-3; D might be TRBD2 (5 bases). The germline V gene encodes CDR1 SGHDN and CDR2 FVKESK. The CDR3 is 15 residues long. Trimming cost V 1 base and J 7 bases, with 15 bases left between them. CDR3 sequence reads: CASSQVYGLYNTQYF. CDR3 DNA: TGTGCCAGCAGCCAAGTATACGGACTCTATAATACGCAGTATTTT. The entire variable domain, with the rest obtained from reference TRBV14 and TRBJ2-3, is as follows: EAGVTQFPSHSVIEKGQTVTLRCDPISGHDNLYWYRRVMGKEIKFLLHFVKESKQDESGMPNNRFLAERTGGTYSTLKVQPAELEDSGVYFCASSQVYGLYNTQYFGPGTRLTVL.

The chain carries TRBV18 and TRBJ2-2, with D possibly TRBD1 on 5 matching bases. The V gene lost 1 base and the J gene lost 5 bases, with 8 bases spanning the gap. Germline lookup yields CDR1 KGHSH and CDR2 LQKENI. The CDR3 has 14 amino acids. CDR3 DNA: TGTGCCAGCTCACCACAGGGGATTACCGGGGAGCTGTTTTTT. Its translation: CASSPQGITGELFF.

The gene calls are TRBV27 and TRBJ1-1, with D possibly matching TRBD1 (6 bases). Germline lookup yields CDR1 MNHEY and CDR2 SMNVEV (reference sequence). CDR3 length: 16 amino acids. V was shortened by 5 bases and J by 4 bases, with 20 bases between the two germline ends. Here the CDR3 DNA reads TGTGCCAGCAGTATTTTGAGGGGGGGGCTCGGCACTGAAGCTTTCTTT. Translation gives CASSILRGGLGTEAFF.

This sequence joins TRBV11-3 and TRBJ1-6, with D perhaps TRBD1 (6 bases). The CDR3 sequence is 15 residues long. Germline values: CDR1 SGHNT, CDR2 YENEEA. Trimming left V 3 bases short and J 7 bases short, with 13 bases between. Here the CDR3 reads CASSFRGRRNSPLHF. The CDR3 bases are TGTGCCAGCAGCTTCAGGGGAAGAAGGAATTCACCCCTCCACTTT.

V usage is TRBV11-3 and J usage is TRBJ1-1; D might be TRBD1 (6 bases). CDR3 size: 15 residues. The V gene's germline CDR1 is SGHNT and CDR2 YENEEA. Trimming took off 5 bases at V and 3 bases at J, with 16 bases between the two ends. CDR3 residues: CASSKWDIEYTEAFF. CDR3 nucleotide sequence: TGTGCCAGCAGCAAATGGGACATTGAGTACACTGAAGCTTTCTTT.

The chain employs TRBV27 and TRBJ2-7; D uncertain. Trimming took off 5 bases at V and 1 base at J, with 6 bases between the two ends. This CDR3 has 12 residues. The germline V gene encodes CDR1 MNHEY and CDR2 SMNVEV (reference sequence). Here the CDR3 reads CASSRDSYEQYF. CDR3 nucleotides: TGTGCCAGCAGTAGAGATTCCTACGAGCAGTACTTC.

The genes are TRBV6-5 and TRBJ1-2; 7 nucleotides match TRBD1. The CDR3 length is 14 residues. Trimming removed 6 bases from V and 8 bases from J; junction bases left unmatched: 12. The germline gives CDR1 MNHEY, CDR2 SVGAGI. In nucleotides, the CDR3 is TGTGCCAGCAGAACATCCGGGACAGTAAGCGGCTACACCTTC. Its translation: CASRTSGTVSGYTF.

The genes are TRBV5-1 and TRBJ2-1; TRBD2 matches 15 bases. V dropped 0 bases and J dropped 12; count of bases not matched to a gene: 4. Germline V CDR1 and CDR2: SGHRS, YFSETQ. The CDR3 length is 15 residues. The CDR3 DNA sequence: TGCGCCAGCAGCTTGGAGGGACTAGCGGGGGGCCGGCAGTTCTTC. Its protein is CASSLEGLAGGRQFF.

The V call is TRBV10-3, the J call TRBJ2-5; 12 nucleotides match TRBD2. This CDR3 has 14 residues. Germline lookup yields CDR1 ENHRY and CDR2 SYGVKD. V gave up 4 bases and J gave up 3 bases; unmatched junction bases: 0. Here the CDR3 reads CAISGTSGKETQYF. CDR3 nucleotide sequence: TGTGCCATCAGTGGGACTAGCGGGAAAGAGACCCAGTACTTC.

The CDR3 region is CASSRTDRGIDEQFF. CDR3 DNA sequence: TGTGCCAGCAGCCGAACAGACAGGGGCATCGATGAGCAGTTCTTC. The V call is TRBV5-8, the J call TRBJ2-1, with TRBD1 identical over 8 bases. This CDR3 is built from 15 residues. V lost 4 bases to trimming and J lost 8 bases; unmatched junction nucleotides: 11. The germline V gene has CDR1 SGHTS and CDR2 YDEGEE.

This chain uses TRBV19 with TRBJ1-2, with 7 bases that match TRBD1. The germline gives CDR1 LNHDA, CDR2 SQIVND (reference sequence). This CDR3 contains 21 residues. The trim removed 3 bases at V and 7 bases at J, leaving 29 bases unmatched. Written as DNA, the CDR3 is TGTGCCAGTAGTATGAGTTCGGCGAACCTCGGGAAAGAGGACAGGCTACGTGGCTACACCTTC. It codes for CASSMSSANLGKEDRLRGYTF. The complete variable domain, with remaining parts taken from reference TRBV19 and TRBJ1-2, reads DGGITQSPKYLFRKEGQNVTLSCEQNLNHDAMYWYRQDPGQGLRLIYYSQIVNDFQKGDIAEGYSVSREKKESFPLTVTSAQKNPTAFYLCASSMSSANLGKEDRLRGYTFGSGTRLTVV.

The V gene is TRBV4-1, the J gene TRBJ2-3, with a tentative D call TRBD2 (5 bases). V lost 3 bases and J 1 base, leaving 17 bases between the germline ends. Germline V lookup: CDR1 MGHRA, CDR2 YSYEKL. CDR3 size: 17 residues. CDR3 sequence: CASSHIGRGRGTDTQYF. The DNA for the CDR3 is TGCGCCAGCAGCCACATCGGGCGCGGGCGAGGCACAGATACGCAGTATTTT.